A selection of T cell receptor beta chains follows, all from one sample in a study of CD8+CD57+ T cells in acquired aplastic anemia. TCRdb recomputed calls from the reads with MiXCR, one row per CDR3 protein. In the table there are under 200,000 distinct CDR3 sequences, about 64% of which are singletons. Sequenced input: sorted CD4+, CD8+, or CD8+CD57+ T cells (not recorded which) from PBMCs. These receptors all stem from a human donor with aplastic anemia. CDR3s include the opening cysteine and the closing phenylalanine or tryptophan. A D gene is named only where the DNA matches it firmly. Where a row states a size, it is once, few, many or the class of an expanded clone; other rows omit it.

d_gene,abundance,v_gene,j_gene,CDR3aa,CDR3nt
TRBD1,.,TRBV15,TRBJ1-1,CATSRYTGTGGTEAFF,TGTGCCACCAGCAGATACACCGGGACAGGGGGCACTGAAGCTTTCTTT
TRBD1,few,TRBV20-1,TRBJ2-1,CSPWDRNYNEQFF,TGCAGTCCTTGGGACAGGAATTACAATGAGCAGTTCTTC
TRBD2,.,TRBV7-8,TRBJ2-7,CASSSPSGGRPEQYF,TGTGCCAGCAGCTCCCCGAGCGGCGGGAGACCCGAGCAGTACTTC
TRBD1,.,TRBV5-1,TRBJ1-5,CASSLAPGQGAFGNQPQHF,TGCGCCAGCAGCTTAGCCCCGGGACAGGGGGCTTTCGGCAATCAGCCCCAGCATTTT
TRBD1,few,TRBV20-1,TRBJ2-5,CSASGDRETQYF,TGCAGTGCCTCCGGGGACAGGGAGACCCAGTACTTC
.,.,TRBV7-8,TRBJ1-6,CASSLAQGGSPLHF,TGTGCCAGCAGCTTAGCACAGGGTGGATCACCCCTCCACTTT
TRBD2,.,TRBV9,TRBJ2-5,CASSPAPTAGGRETQYF,TGTGCCAGCAGCCCCGCCCCTACAGCGGGAGGGCGAGAGACCCAGTACTTC
.,.,TRBV7-9,TRBJ2-7,CASSPYHDTSLYEQYF,TGTGCCAGCAGCCCTTACCACGATACTAGTTTGTACGAGCAGTACTTC
.,few,TRBV7-9,TRBJ2-7,CASSLSPIEQYF,TGTGCCAGCAGCTTAAGCCCTATAGAGCAGTACTTC
TRBD1,.,TRBV6-5,TRBJ1-2,CASSYSGQNGYTF,TGTGCCAGCAGTTACTCGGGACAGAACGGCTACACCTTC
TRBD1,few,TRBV6-2/TRBV6-3,TRBJ1-2,CASSYKETGPSTF,TGTGCCAGCAGTTACAAAGAGACAGGGCCCAGCACCTTC